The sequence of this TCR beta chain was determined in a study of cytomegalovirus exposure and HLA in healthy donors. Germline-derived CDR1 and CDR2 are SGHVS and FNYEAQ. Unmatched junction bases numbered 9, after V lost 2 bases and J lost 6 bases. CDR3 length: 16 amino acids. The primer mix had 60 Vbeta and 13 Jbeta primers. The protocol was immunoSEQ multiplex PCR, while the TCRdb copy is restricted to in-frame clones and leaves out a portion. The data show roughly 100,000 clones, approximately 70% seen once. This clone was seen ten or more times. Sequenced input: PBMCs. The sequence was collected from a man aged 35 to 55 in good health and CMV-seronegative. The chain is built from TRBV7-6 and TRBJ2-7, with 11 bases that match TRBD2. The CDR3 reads CASSLIGGLAESEQYF. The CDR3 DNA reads TGTGCCAGCAGCTTAATAGGGGGACTAGCGGAAAGCGAGCAGTACTTC.